The source of this T cell receptor (beta chain) is a study of cytomegalovirus exposure and HLA in healthy donors. General study results and limits: In vitro checks showed that a few CMV-associated chains really do target CMV antigens.

A word on this clone: The target antigen is unknown.

13 Jbeta primers and 60 Vbeta primers were used for the PCR. Authors' data handling: Later work found approximately 80 million unique TCR beta chains, with some 11 million shared. TCRdb's copy holds only in-frame clones and misses some; the assay was immunoSEQ multiplex PCR. That table supplies the V and J calls and clone size; D and trimming were determined from the DNA. The profile shows some 130,000 clones, roughly 78% of them singletons. The TCR originated in a man younger than 40 in good health. Sequencing was performed on PBMCs.

CDR3 amino acids: CASSSNTPGFQPQHF. The CDR3 DNA follows: TGTGCCAGCAGCTCGAACACCCCAGGGTTTCAGCCCCAGCATTTT. The V gene is TRBV5-8, the J gene TRBJ1-5; tentative D call: TRBD1 (5 bases). Trimming left V 3 bases short and J 6 bases short, with 16 bases between. CDR1 and CDR2 from the germline V gene are SGHTS and YDEGEE. The CDR3 is 15 residues long.